Each of the 30 T cell receptor beta chains below was sequenced from the same sample in a study of tumor-infiltrating lymphocytes in primary liver carcinoma. Co-extraction of RNA and DNA was performed on about 18-30 mg of unsorted bulk tissue. TCR beta cDNA came from about 500 ng total RNA, primed with a constant-region primer. It was through three nested multiplex PCR rounds of slightly modified ARM-PCR that TCR beta libraries arose. PCR rounds one and two used TRBV1-TRBV30 forward primers with a C-beta reverse primer for about 9 cycles each. Each CDR3 protein is one row after TCRdb ran MiXCR on the multiplex PCR reads. The sample yields more than 95,000 distinct CDR3 sequences, under 65% seen once. Sequenced: liver tumor tissue from sampling region 3. Specified subset: tumor region T3, left-lateral pole. The receptors were gathered from a woman aged 60-75 years with primary liver carcinoma and hepatitis B virus infection.

Regarding this clonotype: Germline and junction disagree at one end, which may indicate a read error. The J gene is TRBJ2-2, the V gene TRBV11-2; the D call may be TRBD1 or TRBD2 (5 bases each). Per the germline V gene, CDR1 is SGHAT and CDR2 is FQNNGV. The CDR3 has 18 residues. CDR3: CASNLRLGGQGNTGELFF. The DNA for the CDR3 is TGTGCCAGCAACTTACGGTTGGGTGGGCAGGGCAACACCGGGGAACTGTTTTTT.

The CDR3 spells CSVFQDLSGNITYF. In DNA form, the CDR3 reads TGCAGCGTGTTCCAGGACCTCTCTGGAAACATCACATATTTT. This rearrangement joins TRBV29-1 to TRBJ1-3; D ambiguous. The V and J ends lost 6 bases and 15 bases respectively, with 27 bases between them. The germline V gene encodes CDR1 SQVTM and CDR2 ANQGSEA. This CDR3 comprises 14 residues.

A remark on this clonotype: One end of the junction varies from germline; a read error may be responsible. The V call is TRBV5-1, the J call TRBJ2-5; 9 bases align to TRBD1. Germline V CDR1 and CDR2: SGHRS, YFSETQ. This CDR3 has 15 residues. The CDR3 DNA sequence: TGCGCCAGCAGCTTGGGACAGGGGGGTGTGGAGACCCTGTACTTC. The encoded protein is CASSLGQGGVETLYF.

The chain employs TRBV6-5 and TRBJ1-1; TRBD1 matches 7 bases. This CDR3 spans 12 amino acids. The germline gives CDR1 MNHEY, CDR2 SVGAGI. CDR3 in DNA: TGTGTCGGCAGACGGGACAGTTCTGAAGCTTTCTTT. It translates to CVGRRDSSEAFF.

The J gene is TRBJ1-3, the V gene TRBV12-3 or TRBV12-4; a possible D gene is TRBD1 (6 bases). The V end lost 10 bases, the J end lost 0 bases, and 10 bases lay between the germline ends. CDR3 length: 13 amino acids. The CDR3 DNA follows: TGTGCCACACAGGGTACCTCTGGAAACACCATATATTTT. This encodes CATQGTSGNTIYF.

Points on this clonotype: The junction does not match germline at one end; this may be a read error. V is TRBV11-2 and J is TRBJ2-1; 11 nucleotides align to TRBD2. Germline CDR1 SGHAT, CDR2 FQNNGV. This CDR3 is 16 amino acids long. The CDR3 sequence: CVSSRWTSGLVNEQLF. In DNA form, the CDR3 reads TGTGTCAGCAGCCGGTGGACTAGCGGGTTAGTAAATGAGCAGCTCTTC. The variable domain in full, with the rest retrieved from reference TRBV11-2 and TRBJ2-1, is EAGVAQSPRYKIIEKRQSVAFWCNPISGHATLYWYQQILGQGPKLLIQFQNNGVVDDSQLPKDRFSAERLKGVDSTLKIQPAKLEDSAVYLCVSSRWTSGLVNEQLFGPGTRLTVL.

Turning to this clonotype: Sequence at one end of the junction differs from germline and may be a read error. V and J are TRBV12-3 or TRBV12-4 and TRBJ2-7; 8 bases line up with TRBD2. The CDR3 totals 15 residues. CDR3 bases: TGTGCCAGTAGTTTAGGGCGGGGGGATTTATACGAGCAGTACTTC. Its translation is CASSLGRGDLYEQYF.

As regards this clonotype: A read error may account for a junction end that differs from germline. This chain uses TRBV11-2 with TRBJ2-7, with 10 bases aligning to TRBD1. The CDR3 is 15 amino acids. The germline gives CDR1 SGHAT, CDR2 FQNNGV. The CDR3 bases are TGTGCCAACAGCCCAGCGACAGGGGGCGACTACGAGCAGTACTTC. Its translation is CANSPATGGDYEQYF.

This chain connects TRBV6-1 to TRBJ2-7, with D perhaps TRBD1 (6 bases). CDR3 length equals 16 residues. Per germline, CDR1 MNHNS and CDR2 SASEGT. The germline V and J ends were trimmed by 5 bases and 0 bases, with 17 bases remaining between them. CDR3 sequence (DNA): TGTGCCAGCAGTACTACAGGGACCCGAGGCTCCTACGAGCAGTACTTC. This codes for CASSTTGTRGSYEQYF.

Remarks on this clonotype: The conserved final phenylalanine or tryptophan is absent from the CDR3, which likely points to a read error. The V gene is TRBV29-1, the J gene TRBJ1-2; D is possibly TRBD1 (5 bases). The CDR3 has 13 residues. Germline V lookup: CDR1 SQVTM, CDR2 ANQGSEA. The V end lost 2 bases, the J end lost 8 bases, and 15 bases lay between the germline ends. The chain's CDR3 is CSVERRGERGYTL. The CDR3 DNA follows: TGCAGCGTTGAAAGAAGGGGCGAAAGAGGCTACACCCTC.

Details on this clonotype: A junction end diverges from the germline sequence, so it may reflect a read error. The rearrangement uses TRBV11-2 and TRBJ2-3; 11 bases are shared with TRBD2. Germline CDR1 is SGHAT and CDR2 is FQNNGV. The CDR3 runs to 15 residues. The CDR3 spells CASSHGLAGPDTRYF. CDR3 sequence (DNA): TGTGCCAGTAGCCATGGACTAGCGGGCCCAGATACGCGGTATTTT. The full variable domain, in which reference TRBV11-2 and TRBJ2-3 provide the parts outside the CDR3, is EAGVAQSPRYKIIEKRQSVAFWCNPISGHATLYWYQQILGQGPKLLIQFQNNGVVDDSQLPKDRFSAERLKGVDSTLKIQPAKLEDSAVYLCASSHGLAGPDTRYFGPGTRLTVL.

In its sample, this clonotype was seen a few times. The chain has TRBV20-1 and TRBJ2-3, with D perhaps TRBD2 (5 bases). The CDR3 loop spans 13 amino acids. CDR1 is DFQATT, CDR2 SNEGSKA, per germline (reference sequence). V shed 6 bases and J shed 6 bases, with 16 bases lying between them. Written as DNA, the CDR3 is TGCAGTGCCAGTGGGCTAAGGAGGGATACGCAGTATTTT. It encodes CSASGLRRDTQYF.

In the case of this clonotype: Because it lacks the conserved phenylalanine or tryptophan at the end, this CDR3 is likely a read error. The rearrangement uses TRBV4-1 and TRBJ2-3, with 7 bases aligning to TRBD1. This CDR3 has 17 amino acids. Germline V gives CDR1 MGHRA, CDR2 YSYEKL. The V gene end was trimmed by 0 bases and the J gene end by 6 bases; junction bases not matched to a gene: 12. The chain's CDR3 is CASSQDPYRGPADTQYY. The CDR3 DNA is TGCGCCAGCAGCCAAGATCCCTACAGGGGCCCAGCGGATACGCAGTATTAT.

The chain recombines TRBV20-1 with TRBJ2-1, with TRBD2 matching 8 bases. The germline CDR1 and CDR2 sequences are DFQATT and SNEGSKA (reference sequence). The J segment lost 5 bases and the V segment lost 6 bases, leaving 12 bases of the junction unmatched. The CDR3 spans 15 residues. CDR3 in DNA: TGCAGTGCCCCCCGATATAGCGGGAATGACAATGAGCAGTTCTTC. Amino acid sequence: CSAPRYSGNDNEQFF.

Concerning this clonotype itself: At one boundary the junction diverges from the germline segment, which might be a read error. This chain joins TRBV12-3 or TRBV12-4 and TRBJ1-4; no clear D. This CDR3 has 16 amino acids. The DNA of the CDR3 is TGTACCAGCAGTTTGGTACCAATACGGGCTACTGAAAAACTGTTTTTT. It is translated as CTSSLVPIRATEKLFF.

The genes are TRBV29-1 and TRBJ2-1; TRBD2 matches 13 bases. Trimming cost V 2 bases and J 7 bases; bases outside gene matches: 17. Looked up from germline, CDR1 is SQVTM and CDR2 is ANQGSEA. The CDR3 has 19 residues. CDR3 sequence (DNA): TGCAGCGTTGAAACACAGTTGACTAGCGGGAGGACCAGGGGAAATGAGCAGTTCTTC. It encodes CSVETQLTSGRTRGNEQFF.

A few counts support this clonotype. One base away lies a much larger clone, so this may be a sequencing read error. V gene TRBV6-1 combines with J gene TRBJ1-5; D is undetermined. Germline-derived CDR1 and CDR2 are MNHNS and SASEGT. The CDR3 runs 14 residues. CDR3 coding DNA: TGTACCACTTCGAAGGAGCTCGGCAATCAGCCCCAGCATTTT. Translating gives CTTSKELGNQPQHF.

This clonotype was recorded a few times. This may be a read error, as it is one base from a much larger clone. J is TRBJ2-3 and V is TRBV6-5; a weak D match, TRBD2 (5 bases). Germline V gene data show CDR1 as MNHEY and CDR2 as SVGAGI. The CDR3 has 14 amino acids. The CDR3 coding sequence is TGTTCCAGCAGTTACCGCGGGTCCACAGATACGCAGTATTTT. This sequence encodes CSSSYRGSTDTQYF.

On this clonotype: This may come from a read error, since a much larger clone is one base off. The chain joins TRBV28 to TRBJ2-4; D ambiguous. The CDR3 consists of 15 residues. CDR1 and CDR2 (germline): MDHEN, SYDVKM. V dropped 11 bases and J dropped 0 bases, with 17 bases sitting between them. In DNA form, the CDR3 reads TGTGCCGGCACCAGCCACCAGGTAGCCAAAAACATTCAGTACTTC. This translates into CAGTSHQVAKNIQYF. The full variable domain, its missing parts supplied by reference TRBV28 and TRBJ2-4, is DVKVTQSSRYLVKRTGEKVFLECVQDMDHENMFWYRQDPGLGLRLIYFSYDVKMKEKGDIPEGYSVSREKKERFSLILESASTNQTSMYLCAGTSHQVAKNIQYFGAGTRLSVL.

In this sample, this clonotype turned up once. This CDR3 fails to terminate in the conserved phenylalanine or tryptophan, so it likely reflects a read error. The limits of the CDR3 on the DNA are not certain, so only TCRdb's listed CDR3 is given. This chain connects TRBV11-2 to TRBJ1-6. The germline V gene has CDR1 SGHAT and CDR2 FQNNGV. The CDR3 has 15 residues if both end residues are counted. The CDR3 spells CASSLDPGSRSPPHY.

This clonotype was counted many times. The chain employs TRBV29-1 and TRBJ1-2; D may be TRBD1 (6 bases). The V and J ends lost 7 bases and 6 bases respectively, with 21 bases between them. From germline, CDR1 is SQVTM and CDR2 ANQGSEA. The CDR3 length is 14 residues. The CDR3 nucleotides read TGCAGCGACCTCCGGGACACATTACCCCATGGCTACACCTTC. Translation gives CSDLRDTLPHGYTF.

CDR3 loop: CSAAVGGNEQYF. DNA for the CDR3: TGCAGTGCCGCAGTTGGGGGGAACGAGCAGTACTTC. V and J are TRBV20-1 and TRBJ2-7, with a possible D match to TRBD2 (6 bases). In germline, CDR1 is DFQATT, CDR2 SNEGSKA (reference sequence). V dropped 6 bases and J dropped 5 bases, with 14 bases sitting between them. The CDR3 extends over 12 amino acids.

A word on this clonotype: No conserved phenylalanine or tryptophan is present at the end of the CDR3, so a read error is the likely explanation. J is TRBJ2-7 and V is TRBV6-5; D call uncertain. There are 12 residues in the CDR3. Germline CDR1 MNHEY, CDR2 SVGAGI. V was cut by 8 bases and J by 7 bases, with 15 bases left in between. The CDR3 loop reads CASGRRDREQYI. The CDR3 nucleotides read TGTGCCAGCGGCCGCCGAGATAGGGAGCAGTACATC.

This clonotype was detected many times. CDR3 coding DNA: TGCGCCAGCAGCAATCCCGACAGGGGGCAAGAGACCCAGTACTTC. Residues: CASSNPDRGQETQYF. J is TRBJ2-5 and V is TRBV5-1, with 9 bases matching TRBD1. The junction had 6 bases not matched to a gene; V was cut back by 4 bases and J by 2 bases. The CDR3 totals 15 residues. From germline, CDR1 is SGHRS and CDR2 YFSETQ.

This clonotype came up many times. This chain uses TRBV6-5 with TRBJ2-4; tentatively, D is TRBD2 (6 bases). Trimming removed 2 bases from V and 3 bases from J, with 11 bases in between. This CDR3 has 15 residues. Germline V gene sequence: CDR1 MNHEY, CDR2 SVGAGI. The CDR3 nucleotides read TGTGCCAGCAGTTACGCGGCGGGAAGCAAAAACATTCAGTACTTC. Protein product: CASSYAAGSKNIQYF.

Ten or more counts support this clonotype. The chain combines TRBV7-8 with TRBJ2-1, with TRBD2 identical over 11 bases. With V trimmed by 2 bases and J by 12 bases, 3 bases remained unmatched. There are 13 residues in the CDR3. CDR1 is SGHVS and CDR2 is FQNEAQ in the germline V gene. The CDR3 is CASSLTTSGRQFF. For the CDR3, the DNA is TGTGCCAGCAGCTTAACAACTAGCGGGAGGCAGTTCTTC.

This clonotype appeared a few times. A much larger clonotype is one base distant, so this may be a read error. This chain links TRBV4-1 with TRBJ2-1; TRBD2 might be the D (5 bases). There are 14 residues in the CDR3. Germline V gene data show CDR1 as MGHRA and CDR2 as YSYEKL. In nucleotides, the CDR3 is TGCGCCAGCAGCCAAGTTTCTAGCCAATATGAGCAGCTCTTC. This encodes CASSQVSSQYEQLF.

The chain employs TRBV11-1 and TRBJ2-7; 8 bases line up with TRBD1. The CDR3 covers 12 residues. Trimming cost V 11 bases and J 4 bases; bases outside gene matches: 7. Germline-derived CDR1 and CDR2 are SGHAT and FQDESV (reference sequence). CDR3 DNA sequence: TGTGCCCGCAACCGACAGGGGTACGAGCAGTACTTC. Translating it yields CARNRQGYEQYF.

Comments on this clonotype: At one end the junction does not follow the germline gene, possibly because of a read error. V gene TRBV5-1 combines with J gene TRBJ1-4; D gene uncertain. Germline V gene data show CDR1 as SGHRS and CDR2 as YFSETQ. The CDR3 contains 15 residues. The CDR3 bases are TGCGCCTGCAGAAAGTCTGACTACACTTACGAAAAACTGTTTTTT. Its translation: CACRKSDYTYEKLFF.

CDR3 bases: TGTGCCAGCAGCTTAGCTTCCGGATACAATGAGCAGTTCTTC. This codes for CASSLASGYNEQFF. This chain uses TRBV7-9 with TRBJ2-1; D remains ambiguous. Trimming removed 0 bases at V and 4 bases at J, with 7 bases between. There are 14 residues in the CDR3. Germline lookup yields CDR1 SEHNR and CDR2 FQNEAQ (reference sequence).